This TCR beta chain comes out of a study of T-cell reconstitution after alpha-beta-depleted transplantation in children. The CDR3 covers 17 residues. The germline V and J ends were trimmed by 0 bases and 4 bases, with 16 bases remaining between them. The V gene's germline CDR1 is SGHDT and CDR2 YYEEEE. This clonotype has only a few counts. A TCRbeta library incorporating unique molecular identifiers was prepared. TCRdb independently ran MiXCR on the PCR reads; one entry per CDR3 protein. In the table there are hundreds of thousands of distinct CDR3 sequences, roughly 10% of which are singletons. The receptor comes from a human donor who donated a stem cell graft to a child with acute lymphoblastic leukemia. Sequencing was performed on PBMCs from the stem cell graft donor, taken from the stem cell graft. The rearrangement joins TRBV5-6 to TRBJ1-4; the D gene is possibly TRBD1 (6 bases). CDR3 amino acids: CASSLVSGQSSNEKLFF. The DNA for the CDR3 is TGTGCCAGCAGCTTGGTTTCCGGACAGAGTAGTAATGAAAAACTGTTTTTT.